This T cell receptor (beta chain) was captured by sequencing in a study of blood T cells in healthy people across ages. Study summary: Through template switching, about one barcoded beta molecule was captured per two T cells, as measured in model experiments. Study conclusions and caveats: Long-lived donors carried more naive CD4+ cells and greater diversity than aged donors.

Every participating donor contributed around 9.5 milliliters of peripheral blood through a draw. Samples had at least 6 million PBMCs isolated from them. On this clonotype itself: Its antigen remains unknown.

CDR1 is MDHEN, CDR2 SYDVKM, per germline. The CDR3 contains 14 residues. With V trimmed by 8 bases and J by 13 bases, 16 bases remained unmatched. A sample-barcoded 5' primer and a J-beta primer mix were used in a second PCR of roughly 6 to 12 cycles. Each CDR3 protein is one row after TCRdb ran MiXCR on the 5' RACE reads. The profile shows 750,000 to 950,000 distinct CDR3 sequences, just under 30% of them singletons. The same sample was also studied in work on T cells of mothers and their children.

This sequence originates from a middle-aged woman in good health. Sequenced material: blood. The chain joins TRBV28 to TRBJ2-1, with TRBD2 matching 8 bases. Here the CDR3 DNA reads TGTGCCAGCGACGATAGCGGGGTGGAAGAGACCCAGTTCTTC. It yields the protein CASDDSGVEETQFF.